These 9 T cell receptor beta chains originate from one sample sequenced in a study of radiotherapy plus CTLA-4 blockade in lung cancer. Method: immunoSEQ multiplex PCR; TCRdb's copy keeps in-frame clones and lacks some. Of approximately 25,000 clones listed, 73% were seen once; the top ten hold approximately 3.5%. The sequencing here drew on peripheral blood, taken from a patient treated with radiotherapy plus ipilimumab. These receptors were taken from a human donor with non-small cell lung cancer who had stable disease on radiotherapy plus ipilimumab.

This clone was seen a few times. The CDR3 here is CASSLPTTDYEQYF. The CDR3 DNA reads TGTGCCAGCAGCTTACCCACTACTGACTACGAGCAGTACTTC. The chain has TRBV11-3 and TRBJ2-5; D not resolved. The J call is in doubt because the DNA end fits TRBJ2-7 better. Germline V gives CDR1 SGHNT, CDR2 YENEEA. The CDR3 runs to 14 residues.

The chain carries TRBV5-6 and TRBJ1-1; 10 positions agree with TRBD1. The length of the CDR3 is 15 residues. J was trimmed by 0 bases and V by 6 bases; bases with no gene match: 5. From germline, CDR1 is SGHDT and CDR2 YYEEEE. CDR3 sequence reads: CASTRDRGLNTEAFF. CDR3 nucleotide sequence: TGTGCCAGCACCCGGGACAGGGGATTGAACACTGAAGCTTTCTTT. The variable domain in full, completed from reference TRBV5-6 and TRBJ1-1, reads DAGVTQSPTHLIKTRGQQVTLRCSPKSGHDTVSWYQQALGQGPQFIFQYYEEEERQRGNFPDRFSGHQFPNYSSELNVNALLLGDSALYLCASTRDRGLNTEAFFGQGTRLTVV.

This chain joins TRBV6-5 and TRBJ1-1, with a possible D match to TRBD1 (5 bases). The CDR3 contains 15 residues. Germline V gene sequence: CDR1 MNHEY, CDR2 SVGAGI. Trimming took off 0 bases at V and 5 bases at J, with 13 bases between the two ends. The CDR3 here is CASSYSMGGRTEAFF. The DNA of the CDR3 is TGTGCCAGCAGTTACTCGATGGGGGGGAGGACTGAAGCTTTCTTT.

CDR3 protein: CASSRIASGSFYEQYF. DNA of the CDR3: TGCGCCAGCAGCCGGATCGCTAGCGGGAGTTTCTACGAGCAGTACTTC. The V gene is TRBV4-1, the J gene TRBJ2-7; 10 bases fit TRBD2. The CDR3 length is 16 residues. Germline V gives CDR1 MGHRA, CDR2 YSYEKL. V shed 4 bases, J shed 3 bases, and the junction held 9 bases outside the gene matches.

The J gene is TRBJ1-2, the V gene TRBV28, with 12 bases matching TRBD1. This CDR3 contains 15 residues. With V trimmed by 4 bases and J by 7 bases, 7 bases remained unmatched. Germline CDR1 reads MDHEN; CDR2 reads SYDVKM. CDR3 nucleotide sequence: TGTGCCAGCAGTTCCCCGGGACAGGGGGCGCTTGGCTACACCTTC. Translating it yields CASSSPGQGALGYTF.

CDR3 sequence (DNA): TGTGCCAGCAGTCCCCCAAAGAGCTCTGGAAACACCATATATTTT. This gives the protein CASSPPKSSGNTIYF. The chain links TRBV28 to TRBJ1-3; D is ambiguous. Germline lookup yields CDR1 MDHEN and CDR2 SYDVKM. The CDR3 is 15 amino acids. V was cut by 5 bases and J by 0 bases, with 11 bases left in between.

The V gene is TRBV29-1, the J gene TRBJ2-2, with no clear D. Trimming took 5 bases from V and 1 from J, leaving 5 bases between them. Germline V gene lookup returns CDR1 SQVTM and CDR2 ANQGSEA. The CDR3 is 12 residues long. CDR3 DNA sequence: TGCAGCGTTCAGCGGAACACCGGGGAGCTGTTTTTT. Residues: CSVQRNTGELFF.

This sequence joins TRBV7-2 and TRBJ2-1, with D perhaps matching TRBD2 (7 bases). Germline V gives CDR1 SGHTA, CDR2 FQGNSA. The CDR3 has 16 amino acids. V dropped 5 bases and J dropped 4 bases, with 18 bases sitting between them. In DNA form, the CDR3 reads TGTGCCAGCAGCCCGCATTACCGGGGGGCGTACAATGAGCAGTTCTTC. It is translated as CASSPHYRGAYNEQFF.

This clone has only a few counts. V usage is TRBV18 and J usage is TRBJ2-7, with 8 bases fitting TRBD1. V dropped 4 bases and J dropped 5; count of bases not matched to a gene: 10. CDR1 is KGHSH, CDR2 LQKENI, per germline. The CDR3 is made up of 15 amino acids. CDR3 in amino acids: CASSLSGQAGHEQYF. CDR3 DNA sequence: TGTGCCAGCTCACTATCGGGACAGGCTGGTCACGAGCAGTACTTC.